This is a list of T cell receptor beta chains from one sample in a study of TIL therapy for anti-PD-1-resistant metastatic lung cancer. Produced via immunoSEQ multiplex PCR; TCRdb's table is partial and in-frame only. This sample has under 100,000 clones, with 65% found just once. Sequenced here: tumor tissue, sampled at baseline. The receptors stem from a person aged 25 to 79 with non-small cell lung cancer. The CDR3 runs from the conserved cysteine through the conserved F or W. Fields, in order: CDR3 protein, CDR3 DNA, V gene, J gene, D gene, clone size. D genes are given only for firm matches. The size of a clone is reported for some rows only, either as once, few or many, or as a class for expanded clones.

CDR3: CASSFQGGGELFF
DNA: TGTGCCAGCAGTTTTCAGGGGGGCGGGGAGCTGTTTTTT
V: TRBV12-3/TRBV12-4
J: TRBJ2-2
D: -
size: -

CDR3: CASSIGSGTSNQPQHF
DNA: TGTGCCAGTAGTATAGGATCCGGAACGAGCAATCAGCCCCAGCATTTT
V: TRBV19
J: TRBJ1-5
D: -
size: -

CDR3: CASSLIRGRAFGELFF
DNA: TGTGCCAGCAGCTTGATTCGCGGGAGGGCCTTCGGGGAGCTGTTTTTT
V: TRBV5-8
J: TRBJ2-2
D: TRBD2
size: -

CDR3: CASSLDSGGETQYF
DNA: TGTGCCAGCAGCTTAGATTCAGGGGGTGAGACCCAGTACTTC
V: TRBV11-2
J: TRBJ2-5
D: TRBD1
size: once

CDR3: CASSTGQANTGELFF
DNA: TGTGCCAGCAGCACCGGACAGGCGAACACCGGGGAGCTGTTTTTT
V: TRBV7-2
J: TRBJ2-2
D: TRBD1
size: few

CDR3: CASSPPTGGNTGELFF
DNA: TGTGCCAGCTCACCACCGACAGGGGGTAACACCGGGGAGCTGTTTTTT
V: TRBV18
J: TRBJ2-2
D: TRBD1
size: -

CDR3: CASSPKGGTQAHYEQYF
DNA: TGTGCCAGCAGCCCAAAGGGCGGCACCCAAGCCCACTACGAGCAGTACTTC
V: TRBV7-2
J: TRBJ2-7
D: -
size: -

CDR3: CAWSDLRGGGETQYF
DNA: TGTGCCTGGAGTGATCTGCGGGGCGGAGGGGAGACCCAGTACTTC
V: TRBV30
J: TRBJ2-5
D: -
size: -

CDR3: CATSDTGTGDEQYF
DNA: TGTGCCACCAGTGATACTGGGACAGGGGACGAGCAGTACTTC
V: TRBV24-1
J: TRBJ2-7
D: TRBD1
size: -

CDR3: CASSFTVGGGINLYF
DNA: -
V: TRBV27
J: TRBJ2-3
D: -
size: -

CDR3: CASSPFLGAAQPQHF
DNA: TGTGCCAGCAGCCCCTTTCTAGGGGCGGCTCAGCCCCAGCATTTT
V: TRBV6-2/TRBV6-3
J: TRBJ1-5
D: -
size: -

CDR3: CASSLIPLGGGRDEQFF
DNA: TGTGCCAGCAGCTTAATCCCCCTAGGGGGGGGCCGGGATGAGCAGTTCTTC
V: TRBV7-6
J: TRBJ2-1
D: -
size: -

CDR3: CSVGGTDTQYF
DNA: TGCAGCGTTGGGGGTACAGATACGCAGTATTTT
V: TRBV29-1
J: TRBJ2-3
D: -
size: -

CDR3: CASSIRTGGTEPQHF
DNA: TGTGCCAGCTCCATCCGGACAGGCGGTACTGAGCCCCAGCATTTT
V: TRBV18
J: TRBJ1-5
D: TRBD1
size: -

CDR3: CASSRDEYYEQYF
DNA: TGTGCCAGCTCAAGAGACGAGTACTACGAGCAGTACTTC
V: TRBV7-2
J: TRBJ2-7
D: -
size: -

CDR3: CASSLGGGGGYEQYF
DNA: TGTGCCAGCAGCTTAGGGGGGGGTGGAGGCTACGAGCAGTACTTC
V: TRBV7-6
J: TRBJ2-7
D: TRBD2
size: few

CDR3: CASSQGENEQFF
DNA: TGTGCCAGCAGCCAAGGTGAAAATGAGCAGTTCTTC
V: TRBV4-2
J: TRBJ2-1
D: -
size: -

CDR3: CASSLAGAEAFF
DNA: TGTGCCAGCAGCTTAGCAGGAGCTGAAGCTTTCTTT
V: TRBV11-1
J: TRBJ1-1
D: -
size: -

CDR3: CASSFQGNTEAFF
DNA: TGTGCCAGCAGCTTCCAGGGGAACACTGAAGCTTTCTTT
V: TRBV7-2
J: TRBJ1-1
D: -
size: few

CDR3: CASSWVRNTGELFF
DNA: TGTGCCAGCAGTTGGGTCAGGAACACCGGGGAGCTGTTTTTT
V: TRBV7-2
J: TRBJ2-2
D: -
size: few

CDR3: CASSQNRAYEQYF
DNA: TGTGCCAGCAGCCAAAACCGGGCCTACGAGCAGTACTTC
V: TRBV3-1/TRBV3-2
J: TRBJ2-7
D: -
size: few

CDR3: CASTMHPPTNEKLFF
DNA: TGTGCCTCGACCATGCATCCCCCAACTAATGAAAAACTGTTTTTT
V: TRBV30
J: TRBJ1-4
D: -
size: once

CDR3: CSAGVNEQFF
DNA: TGCAGCGCAGGGGTAAATGAGCAGTTCTTC
V: TRBV29-1
J: TRBJ2-1
D: -
size: -

CDR3: CASSLSGDYEQYF
DNA: TGTGCCAGCAGCTTATCAGGGGACTACGAGCAGTACTTC
V: TRBV7-2
J: TRBJ2-7
D: -
size: many

CDR3: CASSPHQGLDTQYF
DNA: TGTGCCAGCAGCCCTCATCAGGGCCTGGATACGCAGTATTTT
V: TRBV7-3
J: TRBJ2-3
D: -
size: -

CDR3: CASSSSPQGLNTEAFF
DNA: TGTGCCAGCAGCTCCTCCCCGCAGGGTCTTAACACTGAAGCTTTCTTT
V: TRBV7-6
J: TRBJ1-1
D: -
size: once

CDR3: CASRAPTGEAFF
DNA: TGTGCCAGCAGAGCACCGACAGGCGAAGCTTTCTTT
V: TRBV6-4
J: TRBJ1-1
D: -
size: -

CDR3: CATSDWGTGGVTDTQYF
DNA: TGTGCCACCAGTGATTGGGGCACAGGGGGCGTAACGGATACGCAGTATTTT
V: TRBV24-1
J: TRBJ2-3
D: TRBD1
size: -

CDR3: CASSLGLAGGGDTQYF
DNA: TGTGCCAGCAGCTTAGGGCTAGCGGGGGGAGGCGATACGCAGTATTTT
V: TRBV7-3
J: TRBJ2-3
D: TRBD2
size: -

CDR3: CASSLRDRDYEQYF
DNA: TGTGCCAGCAGCCTCCGGGACAGGGACTACGAGCAGTACTTC
V: TRBV5-4
J: TRBJ2-7
D: TRBD1
size: -

CDR3: CASSQTGGDGANVLTF
DNA: TGTGCCAGCTCACAAACAGGGGGCGATGGGGCCAACGTCCTGACTTTC
V: TRBV18
J: TRBJ2-6
D: TRBD1
size: -

CDR3: CASRFKRGAQPQHF
DNA: TGTGCCAGCAGGTTCAAGAGGGGAGCTCAGCCCCAGCATTTT
V: TRBV6-5
J: TRBJ1-5
D: -
size: -

CDR3: CASSLEVRKDSPLHF
DNA: TGCGCCAGCAGCTTGGAAGTTAGGAAGGATTCACCCCTCCACTTT
V: TRBV5-1
J: TRBJ1-6
D: -
size: -

CDR3: CASSPLGGTGRFYSYEQYF
DNA: TGCGCCAGCAGCCCCCTAGGGGGGACAGGGAGATTTTACTCCTACGAGCAGTACTTC
V: TRBV4-1
J: TRBJ2-7
D: TRBD1
size: -

CDR3: CASSPWTNTDTQYF
DNA: TGTGCCAGCAGTCCATGGACTAACACAGATACGCAGTATTTT
V: TRBV27
J: TRBJ2-3
D: -
size: -

CDR3: CASTGGAGNPYEQYF
DNA: TGTGCCAGCACCGGGGGGGCGGGAAATCCCTACGAGCAGTACTTC
V: TRBV11-2
J: TRBJ2-7
D: TRBD2
size: -

CDR3: CASSLKGGFGELFF
DNA: TGTGCCAGCAGCTTAAAGGGGGGGTTCGGGGAGCTGTTTTTT
V: TRBV11-2
J: TRBJ2-2
D: -
size: few

CDR3: CASSPEGLAGGPREQYF
DNA: TGTGCCAGCAGCCCGGAGGGACTAGCGGGGGGGCCTCGGGAGCAGTACTTC
V: TRBV7-6
J: TRBJ2-7
D: TRBD2
size: -

CDR3: CASSEARTGNYGYTF
DNA: TGTGCCAGCAGTGAAGCTCGTACAGGGAACTATGGCTACACCTTC
V: TRBV6-1
J: TRBJ1-2
D: -
size: -

CDR3: CASSLEQGYNEQFF
DNA: TGCGCCAGCAGCTTGGAGCAGGGCTACAATGAGCAGTTCTTC
V: TRBV5-1
J: TRBJ2-1
D: -
size: -

CDR3: CASSLDPAREVGYF
DNA: TGCGCCAGCAGCTTGGATCCCGCCAGGGAGGTGGGGTACTTC
V: TRBV5-1
J: TRBJ2-5
D: -
size: -

CDR3: CATSDWGQGPDTQYF
DNA: TGTGCCACCAGTGATTGGGGACAGGGACCAGATACGCAGTATTTT
V: TRBV24-1
J: TRBJ2-3
D: TRBD1
size: few